This T cell receptor beta chain was recovered during a study of T cell responses to AZD1222 COVID-19 vaccine. Only in-frame clones appear in the TCRdb table, and some are missing; sequencing was by immunoSEQ multiplex PCR. The sample carries 110,000 to 150,000 clones, about 86% recorded once. The CDR3 consists of 17 residues. The germline CDR1 and CDR2 sequences are LNHNV and YYDKDF (reference sequence). The germline V and J ends were trimmed by 0 bases and 5 bases, with 17 bases remaining between them. The sample was peripheral blood, taken on day 0 of AZD1222 vaccination. The sequence was collected from an adult in good health. The gene calls are TRBV15 and TRBJ1-5; weak D call: TRBD1 (6 bases). The CDR3 region is CATSREKPGQKHQPQHF. CDR3 nucleotide sequence: TGTGCCACCAGCAGAGAGAAACCGGGACAAAAGCATCAGCCCCAGCATTTT. Full variable domain (remainder filled in from reference TRBV15 and TRBJ1-5): DAMVIQNPRYQVTQFGKPVTLSCSQTLNHNVMYWYQQKSSQAPKLLFHYYDKDFNNEADTPDNFQSRRPNTSFCFLDIRSPGLGDTAMYLCATSREKPGQKHQPQHFGDGTRLSIL.